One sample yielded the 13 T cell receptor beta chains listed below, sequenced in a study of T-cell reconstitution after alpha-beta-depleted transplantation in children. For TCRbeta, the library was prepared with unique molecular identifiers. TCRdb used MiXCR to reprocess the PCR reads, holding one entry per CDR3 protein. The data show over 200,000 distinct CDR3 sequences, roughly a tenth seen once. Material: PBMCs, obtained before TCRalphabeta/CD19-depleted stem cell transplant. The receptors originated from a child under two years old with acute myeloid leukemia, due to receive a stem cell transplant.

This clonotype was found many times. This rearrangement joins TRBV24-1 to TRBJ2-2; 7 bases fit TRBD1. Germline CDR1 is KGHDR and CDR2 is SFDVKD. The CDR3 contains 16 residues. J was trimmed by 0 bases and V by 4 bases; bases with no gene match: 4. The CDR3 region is CATSELTGTNTGELFF. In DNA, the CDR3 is TGTGCCACCAGTGAACTGACAGGGACGAACACCGGGGAGCTGTTTTTT.

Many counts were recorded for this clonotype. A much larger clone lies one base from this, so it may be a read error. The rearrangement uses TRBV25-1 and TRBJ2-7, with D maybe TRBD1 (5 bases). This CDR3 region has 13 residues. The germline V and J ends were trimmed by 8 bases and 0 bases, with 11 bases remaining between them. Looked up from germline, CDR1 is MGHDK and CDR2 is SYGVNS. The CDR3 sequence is CASGPGFSYEQYF. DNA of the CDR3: TGTGCCAGCGGCCCAGGGTTCTCCTACGAGCAGTACTTC.

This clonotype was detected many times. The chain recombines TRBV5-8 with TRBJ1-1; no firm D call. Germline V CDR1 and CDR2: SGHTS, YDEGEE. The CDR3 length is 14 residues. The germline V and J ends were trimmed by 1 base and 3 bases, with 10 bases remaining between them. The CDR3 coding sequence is TGTGCCAGCAGCTTGAAGTCGCGGGACACTGAAGCTTTCTTT. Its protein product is CASSLKSRDTEAFF.

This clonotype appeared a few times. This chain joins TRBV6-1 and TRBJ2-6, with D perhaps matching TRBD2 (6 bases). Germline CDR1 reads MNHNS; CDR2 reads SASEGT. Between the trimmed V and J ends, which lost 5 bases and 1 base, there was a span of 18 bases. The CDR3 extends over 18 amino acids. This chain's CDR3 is CASSPHGGVISGANVLTF. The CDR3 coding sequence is TGTGCCAGCAGTCCCCACGGCGGGGTGATATCTGGGGCCAACGTCCTGACTTTC.

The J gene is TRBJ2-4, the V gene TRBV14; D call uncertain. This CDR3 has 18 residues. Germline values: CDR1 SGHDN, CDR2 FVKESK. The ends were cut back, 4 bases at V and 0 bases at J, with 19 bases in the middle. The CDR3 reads CASSPRVLPLLAKNIQYF. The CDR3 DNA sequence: TGTGCCAGCAGCCCTCGGGTCCTCCCCTTACTAGCCAAAAACATTCAGTACTTC.

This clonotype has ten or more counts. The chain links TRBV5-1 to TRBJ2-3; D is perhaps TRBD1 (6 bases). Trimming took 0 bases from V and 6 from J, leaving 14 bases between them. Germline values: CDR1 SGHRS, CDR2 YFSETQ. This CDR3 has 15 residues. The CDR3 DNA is TGCGCCAGCAGCTTGGACCCGGCGGACAGCGATACGCAGTATTTT. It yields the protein CASSLDPADSDTQYF.

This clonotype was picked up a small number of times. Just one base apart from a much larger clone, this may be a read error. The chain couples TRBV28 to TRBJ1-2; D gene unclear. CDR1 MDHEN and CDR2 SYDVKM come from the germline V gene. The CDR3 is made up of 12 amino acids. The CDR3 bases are TGTGCCAGCAGCCTGTCGGGTGTTGGCGACACCTTC. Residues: CASSLSGVGDTF.

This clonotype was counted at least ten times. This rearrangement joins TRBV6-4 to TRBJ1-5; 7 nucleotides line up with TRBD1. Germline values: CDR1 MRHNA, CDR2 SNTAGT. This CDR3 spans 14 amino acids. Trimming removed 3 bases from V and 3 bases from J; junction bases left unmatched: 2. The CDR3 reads CASSEGQPNQPQHF. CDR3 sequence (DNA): TGTGCCAGCAGTGAGGGACAGCCCAATCAGCCCCAGCATTTT.

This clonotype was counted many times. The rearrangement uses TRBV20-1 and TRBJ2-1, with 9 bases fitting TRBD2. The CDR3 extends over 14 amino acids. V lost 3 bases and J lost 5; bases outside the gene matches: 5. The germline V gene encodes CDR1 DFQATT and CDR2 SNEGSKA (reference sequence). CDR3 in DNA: TGCAGTGCTAGGCGCGGGAGGGCTAACAATGAGCAGTTCTTC. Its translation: CSARRGRANNEQFF.

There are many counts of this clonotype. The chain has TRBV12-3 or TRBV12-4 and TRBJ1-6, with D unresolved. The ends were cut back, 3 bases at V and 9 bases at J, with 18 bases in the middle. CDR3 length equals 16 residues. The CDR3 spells CASSFSLGGPSSPLHF. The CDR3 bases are TGTGCCAGCAGTTTTTCATTAGGCGGACCCTCTTCACCCCTCCACTTT.

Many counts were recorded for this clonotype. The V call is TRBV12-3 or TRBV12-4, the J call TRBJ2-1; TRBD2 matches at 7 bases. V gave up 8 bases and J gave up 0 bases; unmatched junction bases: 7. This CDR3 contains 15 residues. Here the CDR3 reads CASGQGGSSYNEQFF. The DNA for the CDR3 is TGTGCCAGCGGCCAGGGCGGGAGCTCCTACAATGAGCAGTTCTTC.

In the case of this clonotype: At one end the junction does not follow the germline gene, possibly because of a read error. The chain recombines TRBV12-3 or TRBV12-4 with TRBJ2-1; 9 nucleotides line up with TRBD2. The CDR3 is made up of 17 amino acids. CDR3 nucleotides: TGTGCCAGCAGTTTTACGCCGGGACTAGCATCCTACAATGAGCAGCTCTTC. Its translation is CASSFTPGLASYNEQLF.

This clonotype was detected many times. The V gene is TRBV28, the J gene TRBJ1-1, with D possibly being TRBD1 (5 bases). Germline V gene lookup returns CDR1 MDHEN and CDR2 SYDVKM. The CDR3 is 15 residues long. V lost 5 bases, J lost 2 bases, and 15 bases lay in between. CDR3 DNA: TGTGCCAGCAGTCTGGCCGTCGGGGGTAACACTGAAGCTTTCTTT. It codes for CASSLAVGGNTEAFF.